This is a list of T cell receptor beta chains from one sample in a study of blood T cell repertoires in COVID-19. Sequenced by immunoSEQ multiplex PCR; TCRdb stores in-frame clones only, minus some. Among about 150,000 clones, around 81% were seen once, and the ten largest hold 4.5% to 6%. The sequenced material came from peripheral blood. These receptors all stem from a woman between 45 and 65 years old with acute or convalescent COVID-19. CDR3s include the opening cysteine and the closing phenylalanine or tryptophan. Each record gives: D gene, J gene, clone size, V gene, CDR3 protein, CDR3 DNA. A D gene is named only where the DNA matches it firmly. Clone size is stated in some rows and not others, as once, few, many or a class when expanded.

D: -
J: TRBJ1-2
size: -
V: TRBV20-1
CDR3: CSAREGGYTF
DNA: TGCAGTGCCAGGGAGGGCGGCTACACCTTC

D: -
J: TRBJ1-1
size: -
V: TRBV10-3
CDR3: CAINESPRDTEAFF
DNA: TGTGCCATCAACGAATCCCCGCGGGACACTGAAGCTTTCTTT

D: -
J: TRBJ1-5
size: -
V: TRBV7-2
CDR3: CASSPRGGLGNQPQHF
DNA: TGTGCCAGCAGCCCAAGGGGGGGGCTGGGCAATCAGCCCCAGCATTTT

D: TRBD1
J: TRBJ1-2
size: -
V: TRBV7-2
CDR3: CASSLQGDYGYTF
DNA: TGTGCCAGCAGCTTACAGGGGGACTATGGCTACACCTTC

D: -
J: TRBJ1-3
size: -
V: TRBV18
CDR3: CASSLTRQETSGNTIYF
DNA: TGTGCCAGCTCACTGACGAGACAGGAAACCTCTGGAAACACCATATATTTT

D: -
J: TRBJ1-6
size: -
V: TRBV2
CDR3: CANSESGVPNDSPLHF
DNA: TGTGCCAACAGTGAATCGGGGGTCCCTAATGATTCACCCCTCCACTTT

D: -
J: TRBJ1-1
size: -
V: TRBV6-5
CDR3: CASISHGGPSTEAFF
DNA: TGTGCCAGCATCTCTCATGGAGGTCCCTCCACTGAAGCTTTCTTT

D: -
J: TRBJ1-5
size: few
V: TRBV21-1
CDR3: CASRNTGGFGVGQPQHF
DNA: TGTGCCAGCAGAAACACAGGGGGCTTTGGGGTAGGTCAGCCCCAGCATTTT

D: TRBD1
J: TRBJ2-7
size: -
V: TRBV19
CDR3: CASSTGQGVSYEQYF
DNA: TGTGCCAGTAGTACCGGACAGGGCGTTTCCTACGAGCAGTACTTC

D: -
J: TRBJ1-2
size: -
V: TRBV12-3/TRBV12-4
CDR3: CASRSIENYGYTF
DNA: TGTGCCAGCAGGTCAATTGAGAACTATGGCTACACCTTC

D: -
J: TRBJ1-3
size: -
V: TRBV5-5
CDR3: CASSPGHSSSGNTIYF
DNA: TGTGCCAGCAGCCCAGGACACTCGAGCTCTGGAAACACCATATATTTT

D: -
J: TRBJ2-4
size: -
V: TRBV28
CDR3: CASSFTGEDIQYF
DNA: TGTGCCAGCAGTTTTACAGGGGAGGACATTCAGTACTTC

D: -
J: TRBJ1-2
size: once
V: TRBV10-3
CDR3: CAISDQGSYTF
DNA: TGTGCCATCAGTGATCAGGGAAGCTACACCTTC

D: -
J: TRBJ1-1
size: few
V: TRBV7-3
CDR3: CASSLGAAENTEAFF
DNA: TGTGCCAGCAGCTTGGGGGCGGCGGAGAACACTGAAGCTTTCTTT

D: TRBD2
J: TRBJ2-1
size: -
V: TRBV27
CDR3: CASSLRPSGGFEQFF
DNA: TGTGCCAGCAGTTTACGGCCTAGCGGGGGTTTTGAGCAGTTCTTC

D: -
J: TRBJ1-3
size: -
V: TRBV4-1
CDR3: CASSQDDRSRNTIYF
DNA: TGCGCCAGCAGCCAAGATGACAGGTCTAGAAACACCATATATTTT

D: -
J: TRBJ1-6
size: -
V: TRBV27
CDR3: CASGPGSHNSPLHF
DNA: TGTGCCAGCGGGCCGGGATCCCATAATTCACCCCTCCACTTT

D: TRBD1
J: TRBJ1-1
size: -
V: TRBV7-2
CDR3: CASSHSPGQAEAFF
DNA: TGTGCCAGCAGCCACAGCCCGGGACAGGCTGAAGCTTTCTTT

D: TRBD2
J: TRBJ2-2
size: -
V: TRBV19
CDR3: CASSIGGGGPTGELFF
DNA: TGTGCCAGTAGTATAGGAGGCGGGGGACCGACCGGGGAGCTGTTTTTT

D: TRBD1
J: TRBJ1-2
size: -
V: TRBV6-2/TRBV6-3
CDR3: CASSYGLGTDYGYTF
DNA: TGTGCCAGCAGTTACGGTCTCGGGACAGACTATGGCTACACCTTC

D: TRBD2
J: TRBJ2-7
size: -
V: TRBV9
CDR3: CASSALAGAEQYF
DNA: TGTGCCAGCAGCGCCCTAGCGGGGGCCGAGCAGTACTTC

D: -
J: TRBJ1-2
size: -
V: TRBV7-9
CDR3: CASSLFSSGHYGYTF
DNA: TGTGCCAGCAGCTTATTTAGCTCAGGGCACTATGGCTACACCTTC

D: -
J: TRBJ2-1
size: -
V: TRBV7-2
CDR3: CASSFFDGIRNEQFF
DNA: TGTGCCAGCAGCTTCTTCGACGGCATCAGGAATGAGCAGTTCTTC

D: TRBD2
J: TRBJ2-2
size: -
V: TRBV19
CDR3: CASDAGLAGNTGELFF
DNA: TGTGCCAGCGACGCTGGACTAGCGGGGAACACCGGGGAGCTGTTTTTT

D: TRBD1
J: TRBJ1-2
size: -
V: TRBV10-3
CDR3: CAIRMGQGVYGYTF
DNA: TGTGCCATCAGAATGGGACAGGGAGTCTATGGCTACACCTTC

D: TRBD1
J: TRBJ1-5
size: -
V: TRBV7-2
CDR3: CASSPGQGGQPQHF
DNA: TGTGCCAGCAGCCCTGGACAGGGAGGTCAGCCCCAGCATTTT

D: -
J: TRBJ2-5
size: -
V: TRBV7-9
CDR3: CASSLAYDQTQETQYF
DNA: TGTGCCAGCAGCCTAGCTTATGACCAGACACAAGAGACCCAGTACTTC

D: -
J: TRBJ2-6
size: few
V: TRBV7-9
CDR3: CASSLRGTNVLTF
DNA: TGTGCCAGCAGCTTAAGAGGTACCAACGTCCTGACTTTC

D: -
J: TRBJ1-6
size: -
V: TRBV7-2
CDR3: CASSRSAGLNSPLHF
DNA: TGTGCCAGCAGCCGGAGTGCAGGGTTAAATTCACCCCTCCACTTT

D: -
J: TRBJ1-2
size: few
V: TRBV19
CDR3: CASTTQGGYGYTF
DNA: TGTGCCAGTACCACCCAAGGGGGTTATGGCTACACCTTC

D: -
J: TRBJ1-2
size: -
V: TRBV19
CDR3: CASSGGRGTDGYTF
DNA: TGTGCCAGTAGTGGTGGCAGGGGTACAGATGGCTACACCTTC

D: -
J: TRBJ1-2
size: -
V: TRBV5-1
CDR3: CASSSEIGGYTF
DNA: TGCGCCAGCAGCTCCGAAATTGGCGGCTACACCTTC

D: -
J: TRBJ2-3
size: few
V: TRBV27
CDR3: CASSLWGGRGTDTQYF
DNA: TGTGCCAGCAGTTTATGGGGGGGGCGGGGCACAGATACGCAGTATTTT

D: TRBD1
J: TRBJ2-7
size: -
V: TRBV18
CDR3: CASSPTGQAPYEQYF
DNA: TGTGCCAGCTCACCTACGGGACAGGCCCCCTACGAGCAGTACTTC

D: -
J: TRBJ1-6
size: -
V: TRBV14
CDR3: CASSHRDLNSPLHF
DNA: TGTGCCAGCAGCCACAGGGACTTGAATTCACCCCTCCACTTT

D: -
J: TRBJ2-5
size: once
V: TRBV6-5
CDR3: CASSGGVTETQYF
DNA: TGTGCCAGCAGCGGAGGGGTTACAGAGACCCAGTACTTC

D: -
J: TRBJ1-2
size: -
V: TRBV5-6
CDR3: CASSSLTRGEGANYGYTF
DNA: TGTGCCAGCAGCTCATTGACCAGGGGCGAGGGAGCTAACTATGGCTACACCTTC

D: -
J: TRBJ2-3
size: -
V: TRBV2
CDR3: CASTPSESTDTQYF
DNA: TGTGCCAGCACCCCTAGCGAGAGCACAGATACGCAGTATTTT

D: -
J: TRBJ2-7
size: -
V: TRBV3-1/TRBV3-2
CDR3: CASRSPTYEQYF
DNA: TGTGCCAGCAGATCTCCTACCTACGAGCAGTACTTC

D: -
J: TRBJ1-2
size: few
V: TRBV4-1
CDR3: CASSHQTGYYFYGYTF
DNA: TGCGCCAGCAGCCATCAAACAGGGTATTATTTTTATGGCTACACCTTC

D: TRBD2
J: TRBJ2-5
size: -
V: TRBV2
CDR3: CASSWTSGGGETQYF
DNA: TGTGCCAGCAGCTGGACTAGCGGGGGAGGAGAGACCCAGTACTTC

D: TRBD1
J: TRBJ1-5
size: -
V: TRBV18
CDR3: CASSLSKRQGSNQPQHF
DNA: TGTGCCAGCTCACTTTCCAAGCGACAGGGGAGCAATCAGCCCCAGCATTTT

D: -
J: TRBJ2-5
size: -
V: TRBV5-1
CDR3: CASSLIGERETQYF
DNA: TGCGCCAGCAGCTTAATAGGGGAAAGAGAGACCCAGTACTTC